The rows below give T cell receptor beta chains drawn from one sample of a study of read filtering for tumor transcriptome and immune sequencing. TCRdb reanalysed the reads using MiXCR and keeps one entry per CDR3 protein. The table shows some 80,000 distinct CDR3 sequences, with more than 9% occurring only once. The sequencing input was a population of CD138-negative cells sorted from bone marrow. The source of these receptors is a donor aged 40 or older with multiple myeloma. Each CDR3 is given with its conserved first and last residue. The D gene is left open where the match is weak. Clone size, where shown, is once, few, many, or a class for clones that have expanded.

TRBV5-1,TRBJ2-7,many,-,TGCGCCAGCAGCTTGGCGCCAGGGGAGGCCTACGAGCAGTACTTC,CASSLAPGEAYEQYF
TRBV15,TRBJ2-3,-,-,TGTGCCACCAGCAGCAACAGATACCCCACAGATACGCAGTATTTT,CATSSNRYPTDTQYF
TRBV3-1,TRBJ1-1,-,-,TGTGCCAGCAGCCAAGATGGGGGGAGCACTGAAGCTTTCTTT,CASSQDGGSTEAFF
TRBV20-1,TRBJ2-7,many,-,TGCAGTGCTAGGGCGGGACGTAGCATTTTTGAGCAGTACTTC,CSARAGRSIFEQYF
TRBV20-1,TRBJ1-1,many,-,TGCAGTGCTAGAGGGAATCGAGCTGAAGCTTTCTTT,CSARGNRAEAFF
TRBV4-2,TRBJ2-1,many,-,TGTGCCAGCAGCCAGGGGACCCCAGAAGACTACAATGAGCAGTTCTTC,CASSQGTPEDYNEQFF
TRBV5-6,TRBJ2-7,many,-,TGTGCCAGCAGCTTGGAGGACAGCTCCTACGAGCAGTACTTC,CASSLEDSSYEQYF
TRBV6-1,TRBJ1-4,many,TRBD1,TGTGCCAGCAGCCTACAGGGGAATAATGAAAAACTGTTTTTT,CASSLQGNNEKLFF
TRBV5-1,TRBJ2-7,many,TRBD1,TGCGCCAGCAGCTTAACAGGGGGCGAGCAGTACTTC,CASSLTGGEQYF
TRBV29-1,TRBJ2-3,many,TRBD2,TGCAGCGCCCGACCCCTGGCGTCCGGGGGGGGTACGCAGTATTTT,CSARPLASGGGTQYF
TRBV2,TRBJ1-5,many,TRBD1,TGTGCCAGCAGTGAGGGACAGGGACTTCCCCAGCATTTT,CASSEGQGLPQHF
TRBV20-1,TRBJ2-3,many,-,TGCAGTGCTAGATCCCCGGGACTCGACACAGATACGCAGTATTTT,CSARSPGLDTDTQYF
TRBV5-1,TRBJ1-2,few,TRBD1,TGCGCCAGCAGCCCGGGACAGTCCTATGGCTACACCTTC,CASSPGQSYGYTF
TRBV12-3/TRBV12-4,TRBJ2-3,many,-,TGTGCCAGCAGGGGATCGAACCGTCAAGCGCGCACAGATACGCAGTATTTT,CASRGSNRQARTDTQYF
TRBV7-9,TRBJ2-7,many,TRBD1,TGTGCCAGCAGCGCCCGGGACAGGGCCTACGAGCAGTACTTC,CASSARDRAYEQYF
TRBV5-1,TRBJ2-3,many,TRBD1,TGCGCCAGCAGCTTTGGACAGGGCCAAGATACGCAGTATTTT,CASSFGQGQDTQYF
TRBV24-1,TRBJ1-5,many,-,TGTGCCACCAGTGTGGGGCGCACCAATCAGCCCCAGCATTTT,CATSVGRTNQPQHF
TRBV6-6,TRBJ1-5,many,TRBD1,TGTGCCAGCAGTTACTCAATCCTCGACAGGGGCCAGCCCCAGCATTTT,CASSYSILDRGQPQHF
TRBV7-3,TRBJ2-3,many,TRBD2,TGTGCCAGCAGCTTATATGCGGGAGCAACAGATACGCAGTATTTT,CASSLYAGATDTQYF
TRBV3-1,TRBJ2-3,many,-,TGTGCCAGCAGCCTAGAGGTTTACCTTTCTAGCACAGATACGCAGTATTTT,CASSLEVYLSSTDTQYF
TRBV5-1,TRBJ2-7,many,TRBD1,TGCGCCAGCAGCCGGCCCGGGACAGTACTCTCCGAGCAGTACTTC,CASSRPGTVLSEQYF
TRBV9,TRBJ2-1,-,-,TGTGCCAGCAGCGTTTCCTCAGGGATCGTACTGTACAATGAGCAGTTCTTC,CASSVSSGIVLYNEQFF
TRBV19,TRBJ1-5,few,-,TGTGCCAGTAGTACCGCGGTGTTGGACTATAGCAATCAGCCCCAGCATTTT,CASSTAVLDYSNQPQHF
TRBV18,TRBJ2-7,many,-,TGTGCCAGCTCACCGCGGGCGGACCAGGCGTGGCAGTACTTC,CASSPRADQAWQYF
TRBV7-2,TRBJ2-5,many,-,TGTGCCAGCAGCTTAGACAGGAACCAAGAGACCCAGTACTTC,CASSLDRNQETQYF
TRBV5-1,TRBJ2-1,-,-,TGCGCCAGCAGCCCTTCGGCGTTGTCACACAATGAGCAGTTCTTC,CASSPSALSHNEQFF
TRBV9,TRBJ1-1,many,-,TGTGCCAGCAGCGTAGAAACAGCACTGAACACTGAAGCTTTCTTT,CASSVETALNTEAFF
TRBV7-2,TRBJ2-2,few,-,TGTGCCAGCAGCTTCAACAGGGACGCTCGGGAGCTGTTTTTT,CASSFNRDARELFF
TRBV6-1,TRBJ2-2,few,-,TGTGCCAGCAGTGGTCCCATAGAGGGATGGACCGGGGAGCTGTTTTTT,CASSGPIEGWTGELFF
TRBV7-9,TRBJ2-1,many,-,TGTGCCAGCAGCTTCGGACGGAGCGCCTACAATGAGCAGTTCTTC,CASSFGRSAYNEQFF
TRBV7-9,TRBJ1-1,many,TRBD1,TGTGCCAGCAGCTCCTCGAGGGGGGAGGGGGCAAGGAACACTGAAGCTTTCTTT,CASSSSRGEGARNTEAFF
TRBV5-1,TRBJ2-1,many,-,TGCGCCAGCAGCGCTCCGGGATCCAGGTGGAGGAATGAGCAGTTCTTC,CASSAPGSRWRNEQFF
TRBV20-1,TRBJ2-7,many,-,TGCAGTGCTAAGTCCCCGGGCCACTACGAGCAGTACTTC,CSAKSPGHYEQYF
TRBV5-1,TRBJ2-1,many,-,TGCGCCAGCAGCTTCCAAGGACGGGACAATGAGCAGTTCTTC,CASSFQGRDNEQFF
TRBV20-1,TRBJ2-1,many,TRBD2,TGCAGTGCGGTAGCGGGAGGAGCCTACAATGAGCAGTTCTTC,CSAVAGGAYNEQFF
TRBV28,TRBJ1-1,many,-,TGTGCCAGCAGTGCCTCCTGGGGCACTGAAGCTTTCTTT,CASSASWGTEAFF
TRBV18,TRBJ2-1,many,TRBD2,TGTGCCAGCTCACCACCCGGGACTAGCTTCAATGAGCAGTTCTTC,CASSPPGTSFNEQFF
TRBV5-6,TRBJ2-3,many,-,TGTGCCAGCAGCTTGCAGGGACAAGTGTCCACAGATACGCAGTATTTT,CASSLQGQVSTDTQYF
TRBV4-1,TRBJ2-1,-,-,TGCGCCAGCAGCCAAGATCGGAGGCTAGCCGGAATTTACAATGAGCAGTTCTTC,CASSQDRRLAGIYNEQFF
TRBV2,TRBJ1-5,-,TRBD1,TGTGCCAGCAGCCGAGACAGGGGTCAGCCCCAGCATTTT,CASSRDRGQPQHF
TRBV12-5,TRBJ2-1,-,-,TGTGCTAGTGGGTTACAGGGACGGACCTACAATGAGCAGTTCTTC,CASGLQGRTYNEQFF
TRBV12-3/TRBV12-4,TRBJ2-7,many,-,TGTGCCAGCAACCTAGGGCAGGGGCCGTCCTACGAGCAGTACTTC,CASNLGQGPSYEQYF
TRBV7-8,TRBJ2-3,-,-,TGTGCCAGCAGCCTATTAGTGGGGCAGTATTTT,CASSLLVGQYF
TRBV29-1,TRBJ2-1,many,TRBD2,TGCAGCGTTGAACGGGCGGGAGGCAATGAGCAGTTCTTC,CSVERAGGNEQFF
TRBV10-2,TRBJ2-1,many,-,TGCGCCAGCTACGAGCTAGGGGCGTACAATGAGCAGTTCTTC,CASYELGAYNEQFF
TRBV20-1,TRBJ2-4,-,TRBD2,TGCAGTGCTCCAGATCTAGCGGGAGACATTCAGTACTTC,CSAPDLAGDIQYF
TRBV28,TRBJ2-5,few,TRBD2,TGTGCCAGCAGTGGAGGGGTTGGACTAGCGGGAGGATCTAGAGAGACCCAGTACTTC,CASSGGVGLAGGSRETQYF
TRBV27,TRBJ2-6,few,-,TGTGCCAGCAGCTCTAGGGGGTCCCCATCCTCTGGGGCCAACGTCCTGACTTTC,CASSSRGSPSSGANVLTF
TRBV28,TRBJ1-1,many,-,TGTGCCAGCACCATAGGACAGATGAACACTGAAGCTTTCTTT,CASTIGQMNTEAFF
TRBV20-1,TRBJ1-6,few,-,TGCAGTGCTTCCCTCGGTTCACCCCTCCACTTT,CSASLGSPLHF
TRBV2,TRBJ2-7,many,TRBD2,TGTGCCAGCAGATCGTTAGCGGGAGGCGGCGAGCAGTACTTC,CASRSLAGGGEQYF
TRBV12-3/TRBV12-4,TRBJ2-3,many,TRBD2,TGTGCCAGCAGTTTAGGGCGGGGGAGCACAGATACGCAGTATTTT,CASSLGRGSTDTQYF
TRBV10-3,TRBJ1-1,many,-,TGTGCCATCAGTGTAGGGGGGACGAAGAACACTGAAGCTTTCTTT,CAISVGGTKNTEAFF
TRBV7-9,TRBJ2-1,many,-,TGTGCCAGCCACAACAATGAGCAGTTCTTC,CASHNNEQFF